This T cell receptor (beta chain) was captured by sequencing in a study of CD4 T cells in relation to SARS-CoV-2 and coronaviruses. Trimming at V came to 6 bases and at J to 5 bases, leaving 8 bases not matched to a gene. This CDR3 has 15 residues. Germline V lookup: CDR1 SNHLY, CDR2 FYNNEI. The unexposed donors gave CD4+ T cells in about 2010-2019, prior to COVID-19. CD4+ T cells were isolated from the cells after around eleven days of culture. Libraries were prepared by immunoSEQ multiplex PCR; TCRdb keeps only in-frame clonotypes and omits some of them. The sample has about 25,000 clones; 75% to 85% are singletons. About this clone: Its antigen is unknown.

Sequencing input: CD4+ T cells from PBMCs, cultured in vitro. The TCR originated in a human donor in good health. The rearrangement uses TRBV2 and TRBJ2-2; 8 bases line up with TRBD1. The CDR3 bases are TGTGCCAGCAGGGCTCAGGGGGCGATAACCGGGGAGCTGTTTTTT. Translation: CASRAQGAITGELFF. Variable domain in full (rest from reference TRBV2 and TRBJ2-2): EPEVTQTPSHQVTQMGQEVILRCVPISNHLYFYWYRQILGQKVEFLVSFYNNEISEKSEIFDDQFSVERPDGSNFTLKIRSTKLEDSAMYFCASRAQGAITGELFFGEGSRLTVL.